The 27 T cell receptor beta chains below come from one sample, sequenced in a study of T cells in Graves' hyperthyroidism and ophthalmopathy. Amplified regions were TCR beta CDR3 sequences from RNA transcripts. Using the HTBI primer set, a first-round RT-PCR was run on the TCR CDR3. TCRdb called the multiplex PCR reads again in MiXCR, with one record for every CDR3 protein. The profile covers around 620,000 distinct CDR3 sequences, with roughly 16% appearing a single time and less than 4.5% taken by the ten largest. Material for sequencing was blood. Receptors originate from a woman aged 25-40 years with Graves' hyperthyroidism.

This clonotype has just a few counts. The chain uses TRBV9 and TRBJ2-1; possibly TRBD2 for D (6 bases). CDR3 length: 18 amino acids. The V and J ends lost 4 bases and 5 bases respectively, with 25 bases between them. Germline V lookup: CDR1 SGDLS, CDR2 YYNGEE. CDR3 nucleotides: TGTGCCAGCAGCCCCACCGGGACTCTCAGGCCTTCGAACAATGAGCAGTTCTTC. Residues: CASSPTGTLRPSNNEQFF.

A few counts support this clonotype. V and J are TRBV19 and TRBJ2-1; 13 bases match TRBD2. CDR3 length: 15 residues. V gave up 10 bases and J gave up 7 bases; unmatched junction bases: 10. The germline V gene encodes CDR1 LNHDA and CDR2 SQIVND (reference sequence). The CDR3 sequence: CATLSGTSGNNEQFF. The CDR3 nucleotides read TGTGCCACCCTCAGTGGGACTAGCGGGAATAATGAGCAGTTCTTC.

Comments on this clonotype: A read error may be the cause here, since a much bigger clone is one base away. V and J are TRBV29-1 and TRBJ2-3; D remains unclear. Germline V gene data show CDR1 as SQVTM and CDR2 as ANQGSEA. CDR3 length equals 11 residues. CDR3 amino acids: CSVDWSNTPYF. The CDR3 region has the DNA TGCAGCGTTGACTGGTCCAATACGCCGTATTTT.

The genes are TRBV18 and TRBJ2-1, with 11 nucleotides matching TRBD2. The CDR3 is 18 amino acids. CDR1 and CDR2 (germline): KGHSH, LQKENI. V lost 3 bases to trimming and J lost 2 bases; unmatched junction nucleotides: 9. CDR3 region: CASSPSSSSGRTYNEQFF. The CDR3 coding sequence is TGTGCCAGCTCACCCTCTAGTTCTAGCGGGAGGACCTACAATGAGCAGTTCTTC.

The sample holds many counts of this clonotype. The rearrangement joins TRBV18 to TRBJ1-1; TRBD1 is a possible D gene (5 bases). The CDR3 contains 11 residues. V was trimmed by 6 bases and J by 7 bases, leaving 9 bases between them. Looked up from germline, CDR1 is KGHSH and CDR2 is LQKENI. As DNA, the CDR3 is TGTGCCAGCTCGGGGGAACTTGAAGCTTTCTTT. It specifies CASSGELEAFF.

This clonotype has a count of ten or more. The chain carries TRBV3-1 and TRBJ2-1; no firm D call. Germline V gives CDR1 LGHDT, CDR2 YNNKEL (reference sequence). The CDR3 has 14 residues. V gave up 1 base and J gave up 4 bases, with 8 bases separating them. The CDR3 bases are TGTGCCAGCAGCCAAGTCCACAATTACAATGAGCAGTTCTTC. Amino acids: CASSQVHNYNEQFF.

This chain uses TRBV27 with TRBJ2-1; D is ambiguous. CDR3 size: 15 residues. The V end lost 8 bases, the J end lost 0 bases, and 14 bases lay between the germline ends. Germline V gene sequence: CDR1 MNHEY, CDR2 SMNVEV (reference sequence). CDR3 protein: CASGLRLSSYNEQFF. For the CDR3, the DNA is TGTGCCAGCGGCCTAAGGTTGAGCTCCTACAATGAGCAGTTCTTC.

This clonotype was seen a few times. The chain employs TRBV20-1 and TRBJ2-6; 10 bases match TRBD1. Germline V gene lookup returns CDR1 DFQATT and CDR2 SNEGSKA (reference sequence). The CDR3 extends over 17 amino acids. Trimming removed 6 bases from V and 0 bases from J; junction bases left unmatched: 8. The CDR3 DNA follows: TGCAGTGCCTCCTCCGGGACAGGGGTCTCTGGGGCCAACGTCCTGACTTTC. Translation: CSASSGTGVSGANVLTF.

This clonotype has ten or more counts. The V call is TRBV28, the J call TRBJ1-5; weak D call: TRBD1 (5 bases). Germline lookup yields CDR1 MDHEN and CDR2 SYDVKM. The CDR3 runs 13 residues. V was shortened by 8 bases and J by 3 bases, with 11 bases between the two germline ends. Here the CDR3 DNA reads TGTGCCAGCGGGACGGAGGCCAATCAGCCCCAGCATTTT. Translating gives CASGTEANQPQHF.

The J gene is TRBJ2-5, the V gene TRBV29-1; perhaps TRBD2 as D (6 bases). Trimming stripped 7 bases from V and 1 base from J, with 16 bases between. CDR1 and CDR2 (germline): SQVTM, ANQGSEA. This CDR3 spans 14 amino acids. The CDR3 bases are TGCAGCGCCCGATATTCGCGGGGCCAAGAGACCCAGTACTTC. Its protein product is CSARYSRGQETQYF. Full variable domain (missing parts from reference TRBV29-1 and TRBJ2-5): SAVISQKPSRDICQRGTSLTIQCQVDSQVTMMFWYRQQPGQSLTLIATANQGSEATYESGFVIDKFPISRPNLTFSTLTVSNMSPEDSSIYLCSARYSRGQETQYFGPGTRLLVL.

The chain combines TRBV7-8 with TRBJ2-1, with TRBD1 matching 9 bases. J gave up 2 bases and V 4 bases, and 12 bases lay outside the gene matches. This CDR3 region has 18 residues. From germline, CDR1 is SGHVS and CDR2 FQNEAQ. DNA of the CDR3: TGTGCCAGCAGCTGGGATAGGACAGGGGACGACCCCTACAATGAGCAGTTCTTC. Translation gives CASSWDRTGDDPYNEQFF.

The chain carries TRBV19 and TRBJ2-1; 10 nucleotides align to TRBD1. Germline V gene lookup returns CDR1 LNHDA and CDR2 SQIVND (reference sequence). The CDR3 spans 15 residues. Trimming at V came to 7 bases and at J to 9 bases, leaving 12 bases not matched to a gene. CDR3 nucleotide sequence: TGTGCCAGTACCCCTCGCCGGGACAGGGGCCCTGAGCAGTTCTTC. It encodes CASTPRRDRGPEQFF.

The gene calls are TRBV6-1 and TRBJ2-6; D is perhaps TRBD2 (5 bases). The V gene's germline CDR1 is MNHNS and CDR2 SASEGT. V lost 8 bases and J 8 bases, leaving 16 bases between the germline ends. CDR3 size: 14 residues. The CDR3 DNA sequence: TGTGCCAGCTCGAGGGCCTCGGACCCCAACGTCCTGACTTTC. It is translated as CASSRASDPNVLTF.

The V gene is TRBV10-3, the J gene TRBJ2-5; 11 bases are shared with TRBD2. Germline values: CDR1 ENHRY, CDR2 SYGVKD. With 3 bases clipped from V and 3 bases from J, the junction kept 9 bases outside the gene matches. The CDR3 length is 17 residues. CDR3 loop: CAISDSYPGLAEETQYF. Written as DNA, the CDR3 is TGTGCCATCAGTGATTCTTATCCGGGACTAGCGGAAGAGACCCAGTACTTC.

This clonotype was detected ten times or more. CDR3 sequence reads: CASSLLSGTKGVGEQFF. CDR3 DNA: TGTGCCAGCAGTTTATTGTCCGGGACTAAGGGGGTCGGTGAGCAGTTCTTC. This chain joins TRBV28 and TRBJ2-1, with D possibly matching TRBD2 (7 bases). The CDR3 contains 17 residues. Germline V gives CDR1 MDHEN, CDR2 SYDVKM. Trimming pared 1 base from V and 9 bases from J, leaving 22 bases between.

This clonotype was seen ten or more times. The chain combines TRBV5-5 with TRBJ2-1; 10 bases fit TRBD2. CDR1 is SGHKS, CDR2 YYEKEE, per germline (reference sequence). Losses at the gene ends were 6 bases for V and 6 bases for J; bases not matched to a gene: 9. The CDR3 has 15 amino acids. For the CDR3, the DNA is TGTGCCAGCACCAGTGGACTAGCGGCATCCAATGAGCAGTTCTTC. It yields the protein CASTSGLAASNEQFF.

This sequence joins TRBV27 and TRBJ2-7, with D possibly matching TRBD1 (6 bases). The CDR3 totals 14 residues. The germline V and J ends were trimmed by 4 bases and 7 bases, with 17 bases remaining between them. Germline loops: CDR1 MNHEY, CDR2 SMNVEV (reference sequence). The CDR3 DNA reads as TGTGCCAGCAGTTCCGGGACATCCCAGGGGGAGCAGTACTTC. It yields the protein CASSSGTSQGEQYF.

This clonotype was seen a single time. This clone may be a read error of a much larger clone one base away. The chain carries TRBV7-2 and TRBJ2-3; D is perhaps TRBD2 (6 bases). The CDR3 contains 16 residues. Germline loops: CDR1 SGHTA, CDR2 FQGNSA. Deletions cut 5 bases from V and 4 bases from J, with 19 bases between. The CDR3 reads CASSPRWGEASDTQYF. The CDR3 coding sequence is TGTGCCAGCAGCCCGCGTTGGGGGGAGGCCTCAGATACGCAGTATTTT.

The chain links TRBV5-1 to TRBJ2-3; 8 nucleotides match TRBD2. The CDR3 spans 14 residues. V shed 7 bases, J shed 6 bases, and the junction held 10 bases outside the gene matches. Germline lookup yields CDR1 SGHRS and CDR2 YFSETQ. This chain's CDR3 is CASVAGGSWDTQYF. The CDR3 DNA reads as TGCGCCAGCGTGGCGGGAGGTTCGTGGGATACGCAGTATTTT.

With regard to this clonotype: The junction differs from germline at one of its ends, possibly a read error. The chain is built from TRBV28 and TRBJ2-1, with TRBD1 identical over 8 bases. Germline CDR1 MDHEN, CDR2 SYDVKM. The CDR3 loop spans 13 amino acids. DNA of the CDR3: TGTGCCAGCAGAGGACAGGGTACCAATGAGCAGTCCTTC. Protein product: CASRGQGTNEQSF. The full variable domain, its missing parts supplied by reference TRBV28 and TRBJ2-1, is DVKVTQSSRYLVKRTGEKVFLECVQDMDHENMFWYRQDPGLGLRLIYFSYDVKMKEKGDIPEGYSVSREKKERFSLILESASTNQTSMYLCASRGQGTNEQSFGPGTRLTVL.

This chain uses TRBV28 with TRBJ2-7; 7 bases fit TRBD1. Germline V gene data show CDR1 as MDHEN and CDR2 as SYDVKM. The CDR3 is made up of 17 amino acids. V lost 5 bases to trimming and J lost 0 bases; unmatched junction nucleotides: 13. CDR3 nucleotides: TGTGCCAGCAGTCATAAGGTACAGGGGTACGACTCCTACGAGCAGTACTTC. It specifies CASSHKVQGYDSYEQYF.

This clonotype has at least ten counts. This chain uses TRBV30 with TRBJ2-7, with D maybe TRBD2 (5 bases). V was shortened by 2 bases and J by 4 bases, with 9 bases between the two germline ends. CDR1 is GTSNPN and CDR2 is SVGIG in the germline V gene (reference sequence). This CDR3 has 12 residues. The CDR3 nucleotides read TGTGCCTGGAGTAATGAGGGTTACGAGCAGTACTTC. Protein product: CAWSNEGYEQYF. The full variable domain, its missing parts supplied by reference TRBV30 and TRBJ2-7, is SQTIHQWPATLVQPVGSPLSLECTVEGTSNPNLYWYRQAAGRGLQLLFYSVGIGQISSEVPQNLSASRPQDRQFILSSKKLLLSDSGFYLCAWSNEGYEQYFGPGTRLTVT.

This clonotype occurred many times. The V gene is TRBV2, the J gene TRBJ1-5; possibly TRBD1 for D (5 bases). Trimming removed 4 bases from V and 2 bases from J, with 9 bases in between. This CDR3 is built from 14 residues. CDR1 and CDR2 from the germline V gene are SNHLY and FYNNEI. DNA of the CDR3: TGTGCCAGCAGTGGGGTGGGGGGCAATCAGCCCCAGCATTTT. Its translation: CASSGVGGNQPQHF. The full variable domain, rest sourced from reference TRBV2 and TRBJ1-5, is EPEVTQTPSHQVTQMGQEVILRCVPISNHLYFYWYRQILGQKVEFLVSFYNNEISEKSEIFDDQFSVERPDGSNFTLKIRSTKLEDSAMYFCASSGVGGNQPQHFGDGTRLSIL.

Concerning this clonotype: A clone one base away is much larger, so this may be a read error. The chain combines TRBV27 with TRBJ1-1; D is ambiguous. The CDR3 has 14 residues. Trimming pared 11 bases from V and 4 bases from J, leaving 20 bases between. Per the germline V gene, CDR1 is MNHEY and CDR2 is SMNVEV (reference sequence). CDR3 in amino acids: CAAPSMGVITEAFF. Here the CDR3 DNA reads TGTGCCGCCCCGTCGATGGGAGTTATCACTGAAGCTTTCTTT.

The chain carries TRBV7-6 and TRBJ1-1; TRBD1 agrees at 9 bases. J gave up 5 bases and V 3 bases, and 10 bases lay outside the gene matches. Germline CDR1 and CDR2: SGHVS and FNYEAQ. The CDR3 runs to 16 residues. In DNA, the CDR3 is TGTGCCAGCAGCTTCTCTCGGACAGGGGAAATGACTGAAGCTTTCTTT. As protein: CASSFSRTGEMTEAFF.

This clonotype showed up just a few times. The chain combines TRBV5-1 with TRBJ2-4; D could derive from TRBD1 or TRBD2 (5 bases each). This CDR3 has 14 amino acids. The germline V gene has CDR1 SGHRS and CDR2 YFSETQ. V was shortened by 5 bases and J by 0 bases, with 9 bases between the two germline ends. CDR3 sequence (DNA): TGCGCCAGCAGGGGGGTCCTAGCCAAAAACATTCAGTACTTC. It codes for CASRGVLAKNIQYF.

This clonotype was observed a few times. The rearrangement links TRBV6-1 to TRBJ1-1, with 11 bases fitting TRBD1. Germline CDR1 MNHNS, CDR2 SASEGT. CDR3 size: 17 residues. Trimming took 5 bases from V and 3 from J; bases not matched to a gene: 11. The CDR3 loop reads CASSSYGQGAKDTEAFF. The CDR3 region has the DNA TGTGCCAGCAGTTCCTACGGACAGGGGGCTAAGGACACTGAAGCTTTCTTT.